Listed below are T cell receptor beta chains from one sample, sequenced in a study of naive and memory T cell subsets. TCRdb independently ran MiXCR on the UMI-ligation and nested PCR reads; one entry per CDR3 protein. The repertoire has 150,000 or so distinct CDR3 sequences, roughly 22% of them found once; the top ten carry approximately 0.1%. Material: naive CD4+ T cells from blood. These receptors were obtained from a human donor in good health. Both conserved end residues are part of each CDR3. The D gene is left open where the match is weak. Clone size is not always given. Where it is, it says once, few, many or a class for expanded clones.

V,size,D,J,DNA,CDR3
TRBV15,few,-,TRBJ2-7,TGTGCCACCAGCAGAGAGGGCCTGGGGGTGGCAGGCTACGAGCAGTACTTC,CATSREGLGVAGYEQYF
TRBV28,-,-,TRBJ2-7,TGTGCCAGCAGAGAACCAAGAGGCTGCTCCTACGAGCAGTACTTC,CASREPRGCSYEQYF
TRBV7-2,few,TRBD2,TRBJ2-7,TGTGCCAGCAGCTTAGCCCTGCCGGGACTAGCGGCTTCACATACGTCCTACGAGCAGTACTTC,CASSLALPGLAASHTSYEQYF
TRBV18,-,TRBD2,TRBJ2-3,TGTGCCAGCTCACCAAAGACTAGCGCAAGCACAGATACGCAGTATTTT,CASSPKTSASTDTQYF
TRBV15,few,-,TRBJ1-3,TGTGCCACCAGCAGAGCAGGAGACTCTGGAAACACCATATATTTT,CATSRAGDSGNTIYF
TRBV7-2,few,-,TRBJ2-5,TGTGCCAGCAGCCTTAACGGACTATCCCCAGAGACCCAGTACTTC,CASSLNGLSPETQYF
TRBV5-1,-,TRBD1,TRBJ1-1,TGCGCCAGCAGCGGGGACCGACAGGGTTGGAGTACTGAAGCTTTCTTT,CASSGDRQGWSTEAFF
TRBV6-2/TRBV6-3,many,-,TRBJ2-7,TGTGCCAGCAGTTACACTTTCGGCCGCTCCTACGAGCAGTACTTC,CASSYTFGRSYEQYF
TRBV5-6,few,-,TRBJ2-4,TGTGCCAGCAGCTTTAGTCAGAAAAACATTCAGTACTTC,CASSFSQKNIQYF
TRBV20-1,-,-,TRBJ1-6,TGCAGTGCTAGGACTAATTCACCCCTCCACTTT,CSARTNSPLHF
TRBV29-1,few,-,TRBJ2-5,TGCAGCGTGAGAGGATTGGGCGGGGAGACCCAGTACTTC,CSVRGLGGETQYF
TRBV11-2,-,-,TRBJ2-1,TGTGCCAGCAGCTCTCTAGATGAGCAGTTCTTC,CASSSLDEQFF
TRBV28,few,TRBD2,TRBJ2-4,TGTGCCAGCAGTGTCAGCGGGAGTTCCGCCAAAAACATTCAGTACTTC,CASSVSGSSAKNIQYF
TRBV6-5,-,TRBD2,TRBJ2-1,TGTGCCAGCAGTTATGCCGTGGGGTCTAGCGGGTGTATTCAGTTCTTC,CASSYAVGSSGCIQFF
TRBV5-1,few,TRBD2,TRBJ2-1,TGCGCCAGCAGCCCGGGACTAGCGGGAGGGCCGGGGCAGTTCTTC,CASSPGLAGGPGQFF
TRBV5-1,-,-,TRBJ1-5,TGCGCCAGCAGCACCGGGACACTAGGTCAGCCCCAGCATTTT,CASSTGTLGQPQHF
TRBV6-5,many,TRBD2,TRBJ2-1,TGTGCCAGCAGTTGGTGGCGGGAGGGGGACAATGAGCAGTTCTTC,CASSWWREGDNEQFF
TRBV30,-,TRBD2,TRBJ2-1,TGTGCCTGGAGTGACCAAATTAGCGGGGATTACAATGAGCAGTTCTTC,CAWSDQISGDYNEQFF
TRBV6-2/TRBV6-3,-,-,TRBJ1-5,TGTGCCAGCAGTAGATCCGGGACGGCGGATCAGCCCCAGCATTTT,CASSRSGTADQPQHF
TRBV9,-,-,TRBJ2-3,TGTGCCAGCAGCGTAGCAGAGGGCTGGGATACGCAGTATTTT,CASSVAEGWDTQYF
TRBV10-3,many,-,TRBJ2-5,TGTGCCATCAGTGAGGGACAGACCCCCGAGACCCAGTACTTC,CAISEGQTPETQYF
TRBV29-1,-,-,TRBJ1-2,TGCAGCGTTGATTTGGTTGGCAGGCCTACCTATGGCTACACCTTC,CSVDLVGRPTYGYTF
TRBV5-4,few,TRBD1,TRBJ2-7,TGTGCCAGCAGCAACGGCGGACAGGGGGCCTACGAGCAGTACTTC,CASSNGGQGAYEQYF
TRBV12-3/TRBV12-4,-,-,TRBJ2-2,TGTGCCAGCAGTTTAAGCGGGCACACCGGGGAGCTGTTTTTT,CASSLSGHTGELFF
TRBV7-9,-,-,TRBJ2-7,TGTGCCAGCAGCTTAGCGGGCAGCCACGAGCAGTACTTC,CASSLAGSHEQYF
TRBV6-1,few,-,TRBJ1-2,TGTGCCAGCAGTGAAATGTCGACAGCGAACTATGGCCACACCTTC,CASSEMSTANYGHTF
TRBV7-9,-,-,TRBJ1-2,TGTGCCTACGATCTGGAGGGACACCAGAGAAGGGGCTACACCTTC,CAYDLEGHQRRGYTF
TRBV29-1,many,-,TRBJ1-1,TGCAGCGTGTTACCCCAGGGAGGGAATGCTGAAGCTTTCTTT,CSVLPQGGNAEAFF
TRBV2,many,-,TRBJ2-3,TGTGCCAGCACCGCGGAGTTTGCAGATACGCAGTATTTT,CASTAEFADTQYF
TRBV6-5,few,-,TRBJ1-6,TGTGCCAGCAGTTACTGGGGACGGACAAGTAATTCACCCCTCCACTTT,CASSYWGRTSNSPLHF
TRBV28,-,-,TRBJ2-1,TGTGCCAGCAGTTTCGTGTATTTGGGACAGCAGTTCTTC,CASSFVYLGQQFF
TRBV27,few,-,TRBJ2-3,TGTGCCAGCAGACTACAGGGAACAGATACGCAGTATTTT,CASRLQGTDTQYF
TRBV5-4,-,TRBD2,TRBJ2-1,TGTGCCAGCAGCGCGGGACTAGCGGGAGATCGAAATGAGCAGTTCTTC,CASSAGLAGDRNEQFF
TRBV5-3,few,-,TRBJ2-1,TGTGCCAGAAGCCCGGGACACCGAAACAATGAGCAGTTCTTC,CARSPGHRNNEQFF
TRBV7-3,once,-,TRBJ1-1,TGTGCCAGCAGCTTAATTCGGGTAGGGAACACTGAAGCTTTCTTT,CASSLIRVGNTEAFF
TRBV6-5,-,TRBD1,TRBJ1-1,TGTGCCAGCAGTTTCAGGACAGGGAACAATGAAGCTTTCTTT,CASSFRTGNNEAFF
TRBV5-1,-,TRBD1,TRBJ2-7,TGCGCCAGCAGCTTGGGACCGGGACAGTCCTACGAGCAGTACTTC,CASSLGPGQSYEQYF
TRBV19,few,TRBD2,TRBJ2-1,TGTGCCAGTAGCACGTGGGGGGGATCCTACAATGAGCAGTTCTTC,CASSTWGGSYNEQFF
TRBV6-5,-,-,TRBJ1-3,TGTGCCAGCAGACAGGGCTTCTCTGGAAACACCATATATTTT,CASRQGFSGNTIYF
TRBV6-2/TRBV6-3,few,TRBD2,TRBJ2-3,TGTGCCAGCAGCTCCAGACAGACTATAGCGGGAGGGCCTACAGATACGCAGTATTTT,CASSSRQTIAGGPTDTQYF
TRBV28,few,TRBD1,TRBJ1-5,TGTGCCAGCACCCGACAGGGGGCTTACAATCAGCCCCAGCATTTT,CASTRQGAYNQPQHF